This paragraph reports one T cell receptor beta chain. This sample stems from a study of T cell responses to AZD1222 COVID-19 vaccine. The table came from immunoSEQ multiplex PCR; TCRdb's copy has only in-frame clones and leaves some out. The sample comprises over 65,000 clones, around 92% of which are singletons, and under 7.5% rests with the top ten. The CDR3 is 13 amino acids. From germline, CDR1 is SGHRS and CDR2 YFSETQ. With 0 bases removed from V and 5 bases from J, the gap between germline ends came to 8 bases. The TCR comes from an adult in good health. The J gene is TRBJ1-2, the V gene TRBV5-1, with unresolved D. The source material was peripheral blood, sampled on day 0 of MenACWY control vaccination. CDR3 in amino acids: CASSLDATYGYTF. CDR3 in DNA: TGCGCCAGCAGCTTGGACGCAACATATGGCTACACCTTC.